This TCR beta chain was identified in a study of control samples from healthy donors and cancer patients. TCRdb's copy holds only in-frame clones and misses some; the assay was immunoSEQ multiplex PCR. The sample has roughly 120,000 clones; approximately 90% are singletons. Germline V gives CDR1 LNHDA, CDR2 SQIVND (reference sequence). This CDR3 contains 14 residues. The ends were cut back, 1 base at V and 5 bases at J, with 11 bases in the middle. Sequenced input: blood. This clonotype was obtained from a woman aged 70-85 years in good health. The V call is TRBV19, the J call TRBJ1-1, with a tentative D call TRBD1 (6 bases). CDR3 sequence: CASSIARGETEAFF. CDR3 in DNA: TGTGCCAGTAGTATAGCCAGGGGCGAGACTGAAGCTTTCTTT.